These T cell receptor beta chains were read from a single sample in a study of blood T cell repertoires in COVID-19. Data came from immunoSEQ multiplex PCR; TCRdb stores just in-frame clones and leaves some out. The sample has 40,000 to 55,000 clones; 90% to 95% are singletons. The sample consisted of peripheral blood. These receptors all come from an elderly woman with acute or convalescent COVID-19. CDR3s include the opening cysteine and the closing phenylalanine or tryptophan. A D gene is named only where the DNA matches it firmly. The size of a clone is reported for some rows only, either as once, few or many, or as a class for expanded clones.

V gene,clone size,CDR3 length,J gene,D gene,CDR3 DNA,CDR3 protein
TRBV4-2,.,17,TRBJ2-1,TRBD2,TGTGCCAGCAGCCAAGACAACGGGAGGGGTTCCTACAATGAGCAGTTCTTC,CASSQDNGRGSYNEQFF
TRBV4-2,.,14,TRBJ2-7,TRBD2,TGTGCCAGCAGGCCTAGGGGACTATCCTACGAGCAGTACTTC,CASRPRGLSYEQYF
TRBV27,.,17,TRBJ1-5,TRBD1,TGTGCCAGCAGTCCGACAGGGAGGTCGAGGAGCAATCAGCCCCAGCATTTT,CASSPTGRSRSNQPQHF
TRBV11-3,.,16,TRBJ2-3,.,TGTGCCAGCAGCTCCCAGGGGTCCCCGGACACAGATACGCAGTATTTT,CASSSQGSPDTDTQYF
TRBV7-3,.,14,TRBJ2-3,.,TGTGCCAGCAGCTTTGGTGGGCGCACAGATACGCAGTATTTT,CASSFGGRTDTQYF
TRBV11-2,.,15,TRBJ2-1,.,TGTGCCAGCAGCTTAGCATCTAGTGGTTACAATGAGCAGTTCTTC,CASSLASSGYNEQFF
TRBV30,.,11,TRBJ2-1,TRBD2,TGTGCCTGGAACGTCGTTAGCGGGCTTATCTTC,CAWNVVSGLIF
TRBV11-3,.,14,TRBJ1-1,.,TGTGCCAGCAGCTCTGGAAGAGGAGGGACTGAAGCTTTCTTT,CASSSGRGGTEAFF
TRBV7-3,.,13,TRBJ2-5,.,TGTGCCAGCAGCTTTGGTAGCCGGGAGACCCAGTACTTC,CASSFGSRETQYF
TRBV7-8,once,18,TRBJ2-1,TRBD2,TGTGCCAGCAGCCGAGGACTAGCGGGATGGTCGAGGAGCAATGAGCAGTTCTTC,CASSRGLAGWSRSNEQFF
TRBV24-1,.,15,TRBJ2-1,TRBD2,TGTGCCACCAGTGATCCAGGACTAGTCGACAATGAGCAGTTCTTC,CATSDPGLVDNEQFF
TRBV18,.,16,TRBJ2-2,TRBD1,TGTGCCAGCTCACCCATGGGACAGGGAAGCACCGGGGAGCTGTTTTTT,CASSPMGQGSTGELFF
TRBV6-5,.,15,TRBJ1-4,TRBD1,TGTGCCAGCAGTTACCGGGACAGCTTCAATGAAAAACTGTTTTTT,CASSYRDSFNEKLFF
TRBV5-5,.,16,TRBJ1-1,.,TGTGCCAGCAGCCAGATCGCCGGTACAGCGAACACTGAAGCTTTCTTT,CASSQIAGTANTEAFF
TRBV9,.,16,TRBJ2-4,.,TGTGCCAGCAGCCCCGCGGGGACTGGCGCCAAAAACATTCAGTACTTC,CASSPAGTGAKNIQYF
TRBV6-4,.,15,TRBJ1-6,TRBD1,TGTGCCAGCAGTGGCACGGGGGGTTGGGACAGGGCACTCCACTTT,CASSGTGGWDRALHF